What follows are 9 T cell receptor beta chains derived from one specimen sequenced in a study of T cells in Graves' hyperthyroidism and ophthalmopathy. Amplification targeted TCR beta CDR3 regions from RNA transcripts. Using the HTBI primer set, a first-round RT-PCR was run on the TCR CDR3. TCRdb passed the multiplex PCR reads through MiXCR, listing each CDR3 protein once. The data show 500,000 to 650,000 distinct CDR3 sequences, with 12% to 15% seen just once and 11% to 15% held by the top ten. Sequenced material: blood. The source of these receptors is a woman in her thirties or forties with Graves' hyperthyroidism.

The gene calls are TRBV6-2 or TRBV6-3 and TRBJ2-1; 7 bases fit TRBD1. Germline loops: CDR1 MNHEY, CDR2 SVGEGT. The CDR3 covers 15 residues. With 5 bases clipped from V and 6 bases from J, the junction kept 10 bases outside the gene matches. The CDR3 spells CASSDMTGMGNEQFF. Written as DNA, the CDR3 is TGTGCCAGCAGTGACATGACAGGGATGGGCAATGAGCAGTTCTTC.

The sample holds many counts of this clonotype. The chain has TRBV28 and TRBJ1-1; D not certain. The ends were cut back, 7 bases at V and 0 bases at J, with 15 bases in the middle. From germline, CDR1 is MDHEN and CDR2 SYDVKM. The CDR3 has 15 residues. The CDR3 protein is CASNVYSNLNTEAFF. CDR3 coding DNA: TGTGCCAGCAATGTTTACTCTAACTTGAACACTGAAGCTTTCTTT.

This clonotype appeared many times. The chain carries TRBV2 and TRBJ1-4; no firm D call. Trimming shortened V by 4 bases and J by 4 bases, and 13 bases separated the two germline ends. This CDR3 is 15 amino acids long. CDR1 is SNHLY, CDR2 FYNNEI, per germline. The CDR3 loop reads CASSVLGRVNEKLFF. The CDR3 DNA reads TGTGCCAGCAGTGTCTTGGGGAGAGTTAATGAAAAACTGTTTTTT.

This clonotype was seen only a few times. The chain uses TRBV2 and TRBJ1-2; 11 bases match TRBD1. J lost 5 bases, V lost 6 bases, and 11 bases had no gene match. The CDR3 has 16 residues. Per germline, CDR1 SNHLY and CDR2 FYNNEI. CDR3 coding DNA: TGTGCCAGCAGGACCTCCGGGACAGGGGGGAGGTATGGCTACACCTTC. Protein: CASRTSGTGGRYGYTF.

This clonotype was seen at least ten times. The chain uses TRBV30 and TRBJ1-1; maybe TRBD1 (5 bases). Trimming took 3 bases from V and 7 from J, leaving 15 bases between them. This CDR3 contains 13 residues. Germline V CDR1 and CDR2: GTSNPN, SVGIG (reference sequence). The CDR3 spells CAWSSDRLGEAFF. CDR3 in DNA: TGTGCCTGGAGCTCAGACAGACTCGGTGAAGCTTTCTTT.

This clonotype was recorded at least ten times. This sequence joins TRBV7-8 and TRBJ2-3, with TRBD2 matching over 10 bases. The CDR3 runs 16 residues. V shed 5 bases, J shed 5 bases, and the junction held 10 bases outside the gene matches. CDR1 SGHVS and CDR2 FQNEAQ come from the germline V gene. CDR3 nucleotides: TGTGCCAGCAGCCTCGGCACCACTAGCGGGATAGATACGCAGTATTTT. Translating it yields CASSLGTTSGIDTQYF.

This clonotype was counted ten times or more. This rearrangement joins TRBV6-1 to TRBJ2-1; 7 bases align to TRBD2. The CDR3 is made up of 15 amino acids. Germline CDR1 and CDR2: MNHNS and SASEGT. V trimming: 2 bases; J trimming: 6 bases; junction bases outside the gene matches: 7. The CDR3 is CASSEMSGTVNEQFF. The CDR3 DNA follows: TGTGCCAGCAGTGAAATGAGCGGGACTGTCAATGAGCAGTTCTTC.

The CDR3 here is CATRTGHQPQHF. The CDR3 nucleotides read TGTGCCACCAGGACGGGCCATCAGCCCCAGCATTTT. This chain connects TRBV6-1 to TRBJ1-5; D not certain. CDR1 MNHNS and CDR2 SASEGT come from the germline V gene. The ends were cut back, 10 bases at V and 5 bases at J, with 12 bases in the middle. This CDR3 region has 12 residues.

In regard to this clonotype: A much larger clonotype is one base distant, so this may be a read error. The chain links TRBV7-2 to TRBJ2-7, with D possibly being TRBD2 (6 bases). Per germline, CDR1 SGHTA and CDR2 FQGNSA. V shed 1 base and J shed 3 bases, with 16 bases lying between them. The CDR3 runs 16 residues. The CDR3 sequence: CASSLGTPGGDYEQYF. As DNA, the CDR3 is TGTGCCAGCAGCTTAGGGACACCGGGCGGGGACTACGAGCAGTACTTC.